This T cell receptor (beta chain) was recorded in a study of OX40 agonist ivuxolimab in advanced cancers. Whole-study context: Partial responses were achieved by three patients, of whom one had hepatocellular carcinoma and two had cutaneous melanoma.

Excluded were patients having autoimmune disease history or systemic immunosuppression. Trimming left V 8 bases short and J 5 bases short, with 22 bases between. The germline gives CDR1 MGHRA, CDR2 YSYEKL. This CDR3 spans 15 amino acids. Study-wide points: Dose levels from 0.1 to 3.0 mg/kg saw CD4+ and CD8+ blood T cells expand clonally by week 6.

Points on this clone: What it binds is unknown.

The method was immunoSEQ multiplex PCR; TCRdb's version includes in-frame clones alone and lacks a portion of them. The sample yields 30,000 or so clones, roughly 84% seen once. The chain links TRBV4-1 to TRBJ2-7; the D gene is possibly TRBD2 (5 bases). The specimen was CD4+ or CD8+ T cells sorted from blood, collected in a trial of the OX40 agonist ivuxolimab. The clonotype originates from an adult with an advanced solid tumor such as melanoma, head and neck, liver or kidney cancer. CDR3: CASSVAPAFGNEQYF. DNA for the CDR3: TGCGCCAGCTCCGTTGCTCCTGCGTTCGGGAACGAGCAGTACTTC.